A selection of T cell receptor beta chains follows, all from one sample in a study of shared clonotypes between healthy human individuals. The method was immunoSEQ multiplex PCR; TCRdb's version includes in-frame clones alone and lacks a portion of them. The sample has over a million clones; around 78% are singletons. The sample consisted of memory CD4+ T cells from PBMCs. The source is a man aged 18 to 30 in good health. Some clones in this sample may be carry-over from other donors' samples. CDR3s include the opening cysteine and the closing phenylalanine or tryptophan. Each record gives: clone size, J gene, V gene, D gene, CDR3 DNA, CDR3 protein. The D gene is left open where the match is weak. Rows give clone size only sometimes, using once, few, many, or a class for an expanded clone.

- TRBJ1-3 TRBV10-3 - TGTGCCATCAGGAACGGACTGACTGGAAACACCATATATTTT CAIRNGLTGNTIYF
- TRBJ2-1 TRBV28 - TGTGCCAGCAGTTTACGAGCGGTCTCCTACAATGAGCAGTTCTTC CASSLRAVSYNEQFF
many TRBJ1-2 TRBV7-2 - TGTGCCAGCAGCTTACAGGGTAAATATGGCTACACCTTC CASSLQGKYGYTF
- TRBJ1-2 TRBV30 TRBD1 TGTGCCTGGAGTGTAACAGGGGCCTATGGCTACACCTTC CAWSVTGAYGYTF
- TRBJ2-2 TRBV5-6 TRBD2 TGTGCCAGCAGCTTGGGACTAGCGGGAGGAACCGGGGAGCTGTTTTTT CASSLGLAGGTGELFF
few TRBJ1-5 TRBV7-2 - TGTGCCAGCAGCTTGTTCGCTATCAATCAGCCCCAGCATTTT CASSLFAINQPQHF
- TRBJ2-1 TRBV9 TRBD2 TGTGCCAGCAGTCAACTAGGACTAGCGGTCTCAGAGCAGTTCTTC CASSQLGLAVSEQFF
- TRBJ2-7 TRBV4-2 TRBD2 TGTGCCAGCAGCCAGGTAGCGGGTACTCACTACGAGCAGTACTTC CASSQVAGTHYEQYF
- TRBJ1-1 TRBV18 - TGTGCCAGCTCACCACCCGAGGGGCGGAACACTGAAGCTTTCTTT CASSPPEGRNTEAFF
- TRBJ1-1 TRBV6-5 TRBD1 TGTGCCAGCAGTCCCCGACAGGGGCCGGAAGCTTTCTTT CASSPRQGPEAFF
- TRBJ1-1 TRBV28 - TGTGCCAGCAGTTTGTCGAGGCTCGAAGCTTTCTTT CASSLSRLEAFF
- TRBJ2-7 TRBV5-6 TRBD2 TGTGCCAGCAGCTGGGGGCTAGCGGGAGTTGAGCAGTACTTC CASSWGLAGVEQYF
- TRBJ2-1 TRBV6-6 TRBD2 TGTGCCAGCAGTTACCCCCGACTAGCGGGAGTGGCTGAGCAGTTCTTC CASSYPRLAGVAEQFF
- TRBJ2-7 TRBV30 - TGTGCCTGGAGTGTCTGGGGCAGTTCCTACGAGCAGTACTTC CAWSVWGSSYEQYF
- TRBJ2-1 TRBV2 TRBD2 TGTGCCAGCAGCGGACTAGCGGGAGGCCCATCCTACAATGAGCAGTTCTTC CASSGLAGGPSYNEQFF
- TRBJ2-1 TRBV6-1 TRBD2 TGTGCCAGCAGTGAAAGTATTCTAGCGGGAGGCCACAATGAGCAGTTCTTC CASSESILAGGHNEQFF
few TRBJ1-3 TRBV2 TRBD1 TGTGCCAGCAGTGGGACAGGCGATTCTGGAAACACCATATATTTT CASSGTGDSGNTIYF
- TRBJ2-1 TRBV28 TRBD1 TGTGCCAGCAGTTCCCCCGGGACAGCCTTCTACAATGAGCAGTTCTTC CASSSPGTAFYNEQFF
- TRBJ1-2 TRBV28 - TGTGCCAGCAGTTTATCAGGGGTTGGCTACACCTTC CASSLSGVGYTF
- TRBJ2-1 TRBV5-6 - TGTGCCAGCAGCTTCGAGGGCCGTGAGCAGTTCTTC CASSFEGREQFF
- TRBJ1-6 TRBV10-1 - TGCGCCAGCAGTGAACGGGGAAATTCACCCCTCCACTTT CASSERGNSPLHF
- TRBJ1-2 TRBV5-8 TRBD1 TGTGCCAGCAGCTTGATAGGGGGCGTCTATGGCTACACCTTC CASSLIGGVYGYTF
- TRBJ2-7 TRBV18 - TGTGCCAGCTCACCCCTTCGGGGCCACGAGCAGTACTTC CASSPLRGHEQYF
few TRBJ2-7 TRBV10-3 TRBD1 TGTGCCATCAGTGAACCGGGACAGGGCCTCTACGAGCAGTACTTC CAISEPGQGLYEQYF
- TRBJ1-1 TRBV7-8 - TGTGCCAGCAGCCTCCAGGGACTGAACACTGAAGCTTTCTTT CASSLQGLNTEAFF
- TRBJ2-3 TRBV5-6 TRBD2 TGTGCCAGCAGCTCCCCGGGACTAGCGGGACCCAGAGATACGCAGTATTTT CASSSPGLAGPRDTQYF
many TRBJ1-2 TRBV6-1 - TGTGCCAGCAGTCTGACATATGGCTACACCTTC CASSLTYGYTF
many TRBJ1-5 TRBV9 TRBD1 TGTGCCAGCAGCGTAGAGCCAGGGGGTAATCAGCCCCAGCATTTT CASSVEPGGNQPQHF
- TRBJ2-3 TRBV27 - TGTGCCAGCAGTAGCGGTACTAGCACAGATACGCAGTATTTT CASSSGTSTDTQYF
- TRBJ1-2 TRBV6-6 - TGTGCCAGCAACTCCGAGGGGGGGGTCTATGGCTACACCTTC CASNSEGGVYGYTF
- TRBJ2-7 TRBV4-1 TRBD1 TGCGCCAGCAGCCTCCGGACAGGGGACGAGCAGTACTTC CASSLRTGDEQYF
- TRBJ2-7 TRBV4-2 TRBD2 TGTGCCAGCAGCCAAGGATCACTAGCGGGAGCGGTCGAGCAGTACTTC CASSQGSLAGAVEQYF
few TRBJ2-3 TRBV14 - TGTGCCAGCAGCCCCTCGTGGAGCTCAGATACGCAGTATTTT CASSPSWSSDTQYF
- TRBJ2-3 TRBV19 TRBD2 TGTGCCAGCACCCGGACTAGCGGGATCGCAGATACGCAGTATTTT CASTRTSGIADTQYF
- TRBJ1-2 TRBV29-1 TRBD1 TGCAGCGTTGAAGGCAGGGGACAGAACTATGGCTACACCTTC CSVEGRGQNYGYTF
- TRBJ1-2 TRBV25-1 - TGTGCCAGCAGTACCGGGACGATCAAGAGTGGCTACACCTTC CASSTGTIKSGYTF
- TRBJ1-5 TRBV6-4 - TGTGCCAGCAGCCCCCGGGCACGGGATCAGCCCCAGCATTTT CASSPRARDQPQHF
- TRBJ2-6 TRBV10-3 - TGTGCCATCAGTGAGACTAGCACCAACGTCCTGACTTTC CAISETSTNVLTF
- TRBJ2-1 TRBV28 - TGTGCCAGCAGTTTACCCAACTTACCTTACAATGAGCAGTTCTTC CASSLPNLPYNEQFF
- TRBJ2-1 TRBV29-1 - TGCAGCGTAACCGGGACATCACTTAAACAAGGCGGGCAGTTCTTC CSVTGTSLKQGGQFF
- TRBJ1-2 TRBV5-1 TRBD1 TGCGCCAGCAGCCCCGGACAGGGCAACTATGGCTACACCTTC CASSPGQGNYGYTF
- TRBJ2-7 TRBV5-1 TRBD2 TGCGCCAGCAGCTTGGGAGCGGGAGGGCCGAACGAGCAGTACTTC CASSLGAGGPNEQYF
- TRBJ2-4 TRBV18 TRBD1 TGTGCCAGCTCGCCAAACGCACAGGGGGCGAAAAACATTCAGTACTTC CASSPNAQGAKNIQYF
- TRBJ2-5 TRBV5-4 TRBD2 TGTGCCAGCAGCTTGGGTACTAGCGGGAATGGAGAGACCCAGTACTTC CASSLGTSGNGETQYF
few TRBJ2-3 TRBV28 TRBD1 TGTGCCAGCACCCTGATCTTAGGGACAGGGGTTCAAGATACGCAGTATTTT CASTLILGTGVQDTQYF
- TRBJ2-3 TRBV7-9 - TGTGCCAGCAGCTCCTTACTAGGGACAGATACGCAGTATTTT CASSSLLGTDTQYF